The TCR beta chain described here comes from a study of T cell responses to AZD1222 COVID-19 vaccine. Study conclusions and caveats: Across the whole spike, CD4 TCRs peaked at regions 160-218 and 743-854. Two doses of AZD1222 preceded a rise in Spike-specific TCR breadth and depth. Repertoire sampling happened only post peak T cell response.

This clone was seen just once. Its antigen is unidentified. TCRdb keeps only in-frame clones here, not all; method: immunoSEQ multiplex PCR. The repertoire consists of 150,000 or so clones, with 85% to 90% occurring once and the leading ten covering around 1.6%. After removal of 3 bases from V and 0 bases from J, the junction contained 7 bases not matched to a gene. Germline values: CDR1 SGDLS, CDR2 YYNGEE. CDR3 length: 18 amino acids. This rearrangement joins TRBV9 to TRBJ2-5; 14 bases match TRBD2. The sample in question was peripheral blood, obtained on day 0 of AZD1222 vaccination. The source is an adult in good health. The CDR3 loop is CASSDGTSGGGYQETQYF. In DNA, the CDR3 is TGTGCCAGCAGCGACGGGACTAGCGGGGGAGGGTACCAAGAGACCCAGTACTTC.